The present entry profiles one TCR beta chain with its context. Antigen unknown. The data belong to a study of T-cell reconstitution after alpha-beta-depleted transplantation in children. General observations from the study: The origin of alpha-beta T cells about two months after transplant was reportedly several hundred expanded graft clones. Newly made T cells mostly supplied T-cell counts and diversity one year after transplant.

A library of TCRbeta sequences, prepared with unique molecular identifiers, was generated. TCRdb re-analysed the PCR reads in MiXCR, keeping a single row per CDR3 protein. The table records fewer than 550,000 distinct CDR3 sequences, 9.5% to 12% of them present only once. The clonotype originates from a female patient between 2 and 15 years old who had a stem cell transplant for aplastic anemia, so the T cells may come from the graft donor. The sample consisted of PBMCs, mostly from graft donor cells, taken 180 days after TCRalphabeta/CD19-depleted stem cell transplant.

For the CDR3, the DNA is TGCAGTGCCAGCGGGACTAGCGACTACGAGCAGTACTTC. Its translation: CSASGTSDYEQYF. The chain has TRBV20-1 and TRBJ2-7; 10 nucleotides align to TRBD2. This CDR3 region has 13 residues. Losses at the gene ends were 6 bases for V and 3 bases for J; bases not matched to a gene: 5. Germline lookup yields CDR1 DFQATT and CDR2 SNEGSKA (reference sequence).